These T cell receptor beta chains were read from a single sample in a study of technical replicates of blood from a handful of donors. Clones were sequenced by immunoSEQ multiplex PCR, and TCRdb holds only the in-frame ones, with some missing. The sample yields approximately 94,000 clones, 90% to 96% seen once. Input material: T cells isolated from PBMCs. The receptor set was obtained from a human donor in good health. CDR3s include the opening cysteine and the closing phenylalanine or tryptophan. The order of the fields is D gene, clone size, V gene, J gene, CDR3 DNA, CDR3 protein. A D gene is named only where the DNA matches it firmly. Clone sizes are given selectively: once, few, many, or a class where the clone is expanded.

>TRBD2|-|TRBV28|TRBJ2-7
TGTGCCAGCAGTGTTTTACTAGCGGACTCCTACGAGCAGTACTTC
CASSVLLADSYEQYF
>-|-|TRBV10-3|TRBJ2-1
TGTGCCATCAGTGACCTCCCTGGGGGCGGGAGCAGCTCCTACAATGAGCAGTTCTTC
CAISDLPGGGSSSYNEQFF
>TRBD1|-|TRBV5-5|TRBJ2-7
TGTGCCAGCAGCGCAGGGGGAGCCGGCGAGCAGTACTTC
CASSAGGAGEQYF
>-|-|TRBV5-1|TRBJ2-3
TGCGCCAGCAGCTTGCCAGGGCAAAGCACAGATACGCAGTATTTT
CASSLPGQSTDTQYF
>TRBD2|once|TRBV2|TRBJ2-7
TGTGCCAGCAGTGAAGGCGTAAGCGGGAGTTTATACGAGCAGTACTTC
CASSEGVSGSLYEQYF
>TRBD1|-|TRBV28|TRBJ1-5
TGTGCCAGCAAGGTTTTACAGGGGGACAATCAGCCCCAGCATTTT
CASKVLQGDNQPQHF
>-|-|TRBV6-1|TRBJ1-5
TGTGCCAGCAGTGAAGTGGCGGTTTTTAGCAATCAGCCCCAGCATTTT
CASSEVAVFSNQPQHF
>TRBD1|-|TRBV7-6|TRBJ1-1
TGTGCCAGCAGCAGACAGGGGGTAACTGAAGCTTTCTTT
CASSRQGVTEAFF
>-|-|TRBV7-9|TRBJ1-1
TGTGCCAGCAGCTTAGGGTCAGTGAACACTGAAGCTTTCTTT
CASSLGSVNTEAFF
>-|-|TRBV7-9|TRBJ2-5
TGTGCCAGCAGCCCAACCACTTCTCAAGAGACCCAGTACTTC
CASSPTTSQETQYF
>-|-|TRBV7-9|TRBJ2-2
TGTGCCAGCAGCTCGGCGCCGGGACACACACCCAACACCGGGGAGCTGTTTTTT
CASSSAPGHTPNTGELFF
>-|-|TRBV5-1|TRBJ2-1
TGCGCCAGCAGCTTAGACAGGTACAATGAGCAGTTCTTC
CASSLDRYNEQFF
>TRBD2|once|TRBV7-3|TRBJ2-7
TGTGCCAGCAGCTTGGGGGGGACTAGCGGGAGTTTCAACGAGCAGTACTTC
CASSLGGTSGSFNEQYF
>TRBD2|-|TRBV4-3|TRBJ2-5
TGCGCCAGCAGCCGACTAGCGGGAAAAGAGACCCAGTACTTC
CASSRLAGKETQYF
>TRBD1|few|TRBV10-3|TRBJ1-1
TGTGCCATCAGTTGGACAGGGGACACTGAAGCTTTCTTT
CAISWTGDTEAFF
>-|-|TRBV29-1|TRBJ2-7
TGCAGCGTTGCGCCTAGCTCCTACGAGCAGTACTTC
CSVAPSSYEQYF
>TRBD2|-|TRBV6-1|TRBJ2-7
TGTGCCAGCAGTGGGCTGGGACTAGCGTACACCTACGAGCAGTACTTC
CASSGLGLAYTYEQYF
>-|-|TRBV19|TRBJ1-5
TGTGCCAGTAGCCGGAGCAATCAGCCCCAGCATTTT
CASSRSNQPQHF
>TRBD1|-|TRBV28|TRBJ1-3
TGTGCCAGCAGTTTACGCCAAGGCGACAGGGGCGGAAACACCATATATTTT
CASSLRQGDRGGNTIYF
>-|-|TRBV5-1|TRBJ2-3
TGCGCCAGCAGCTTGTCGGCGGGAATCACAGATACGCAGTATTTT
CASSLSAGITDTQYF
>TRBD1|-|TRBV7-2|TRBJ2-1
TGTGCCAGCAGCTTGACAGGGAATAATTACAATGAGCAGTTCTTC
CASSLTGNNYNEQFF
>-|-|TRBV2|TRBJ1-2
TGTGCCAGCAGTGAAAACCCGGACTATGGCTACACCTTC
CASSENPDYGYTF
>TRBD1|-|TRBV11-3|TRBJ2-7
TGTGCCAGCAGCTCCGGGACAGGGTCAGCGGAGCAGTACTTC
CASSSGTGSAEQYF
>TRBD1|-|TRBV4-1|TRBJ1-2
TGCGCCAGCAGCCAGACCGGGACAGGGAACTATGGCTACACCTTC
CASSQTGTGNYGYTF
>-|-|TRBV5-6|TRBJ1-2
TGTGCCAGCAGCTCTCAGGGAGGTAACTATGGCTACACCTTC
CASSSQGGNYGYTF
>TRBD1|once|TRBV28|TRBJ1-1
TGTGCCAGCAGTCCGGGACAGGGGGAACTGAACACTGAAGCTTTCTTT
CASSPGQGELNTEAFF
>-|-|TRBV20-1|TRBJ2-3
TGCAGTGCAATAACAGATACGCAGTATTTT
CSAITDTQYF
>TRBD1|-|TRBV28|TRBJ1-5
TGTGCCAGCAGTTTATTACAGGACAGGGTCCAGCCCCAGCATTTT
CASSLLQDRVQPQHF
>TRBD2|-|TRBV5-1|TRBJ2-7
TGCGCCAGCAGCGCCGGGACTAGCGGCTACGAGCAGTACTTC
CASSAGTSGYEQYF
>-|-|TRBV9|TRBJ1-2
TGTGCCAGCAGCCCAACACATGGGGCCGGCTACACCTTC
CASSPTHGAGYTF
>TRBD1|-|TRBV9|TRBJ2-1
TGTGCCAGCAGCGTTTCGGGGACAGAGGGGAATGAGCAGTTCTTC
CASSVSGTEGNEQFF
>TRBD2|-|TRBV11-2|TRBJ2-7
TGTGCCAGCAGCTTTGTAGCGGGAGACCTAGAGCAGTACTTC
CASSFVAGDLEQYF
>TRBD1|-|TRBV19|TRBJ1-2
TGTGCCAGTAGTATACAGGGGGGAAACTATGGCTACACCTTC
CASSIQGGNYGYTF
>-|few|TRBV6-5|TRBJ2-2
TGTGCCAGCAGTTACGGCATAACCAGGGAGCTGTTTTTT
CASSYGITRELFF
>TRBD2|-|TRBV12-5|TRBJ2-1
TGTGCTAGTGATGATTCACTAGCGGGATACAATGAGCAGTTCTTC
CASDDSLAGYNEQFF
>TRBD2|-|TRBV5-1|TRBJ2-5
TGCGCCAGCAGCGAGACAACTAGCGGGAGGTTGCAAGAGACCCAGTACTTC
CASSETTSGRLQETQYF
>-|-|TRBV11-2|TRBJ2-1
TGTGCCAGTCGGGAGTACAATGAGCAGTTCTTC
CASREYNEQFF
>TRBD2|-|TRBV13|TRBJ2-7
TGTGCCAGCAGCCCATACCTACGGATTAGCGGGAGTATGTACGAGCAGTACTTC
CASSPYLRISGSMYEQYF
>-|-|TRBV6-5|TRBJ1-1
TGTGCCAGCAGTTCCCAGGGAACTGAAGCTTTCTTT
CASSSQGTEAFF
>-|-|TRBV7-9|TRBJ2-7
TGTGCCAGCAGCTTAGCGGGAGGGGGCGAGCAGTACTTC
CASSLAGGGEQYF
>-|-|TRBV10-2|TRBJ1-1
TGCGCCAGCAGATTCATGGACAGTAACACTGAAGCTTTCTTT
CASRFMDSNTEAFF
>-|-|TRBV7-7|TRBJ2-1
TGTGCCAGCAGCCCAGGGCGGGATCCTTACAATGAGCAGTTCTTC
CASSPGRDPYNEQFF
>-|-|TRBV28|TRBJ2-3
TGTGCCAGCAGTTTCCCGCGGTGGAGGGTGTATTTT
CASSFPRWRVYF
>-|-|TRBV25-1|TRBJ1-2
TGTGCCAGCAGGGAACGGGACAAGAACTATGGCTACACCTTC
CASRERDKNYGYTF
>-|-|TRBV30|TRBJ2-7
TGTGCCTGGAGACTTCAGGGGTCCGAGCAGTACTTC
CAWRLQGSEQYF